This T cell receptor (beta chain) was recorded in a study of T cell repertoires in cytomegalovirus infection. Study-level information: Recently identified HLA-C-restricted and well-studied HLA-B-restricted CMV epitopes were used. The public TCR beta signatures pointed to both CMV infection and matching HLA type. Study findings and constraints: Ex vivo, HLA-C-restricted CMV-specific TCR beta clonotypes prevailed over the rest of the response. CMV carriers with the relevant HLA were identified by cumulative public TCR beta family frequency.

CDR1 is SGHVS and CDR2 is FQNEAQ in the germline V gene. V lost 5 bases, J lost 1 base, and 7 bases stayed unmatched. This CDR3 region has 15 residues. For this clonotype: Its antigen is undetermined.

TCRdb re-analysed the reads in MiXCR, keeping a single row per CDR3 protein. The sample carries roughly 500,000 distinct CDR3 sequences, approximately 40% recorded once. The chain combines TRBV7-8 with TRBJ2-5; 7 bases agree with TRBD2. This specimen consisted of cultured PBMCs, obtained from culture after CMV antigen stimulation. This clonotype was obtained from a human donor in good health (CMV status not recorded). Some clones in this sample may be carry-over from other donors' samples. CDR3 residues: CASSQGTTPQETQYF. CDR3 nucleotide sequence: TGTGCCAGCAGCCAAGGGACTACCCCCCAAGAGACCCAGTACTTC.